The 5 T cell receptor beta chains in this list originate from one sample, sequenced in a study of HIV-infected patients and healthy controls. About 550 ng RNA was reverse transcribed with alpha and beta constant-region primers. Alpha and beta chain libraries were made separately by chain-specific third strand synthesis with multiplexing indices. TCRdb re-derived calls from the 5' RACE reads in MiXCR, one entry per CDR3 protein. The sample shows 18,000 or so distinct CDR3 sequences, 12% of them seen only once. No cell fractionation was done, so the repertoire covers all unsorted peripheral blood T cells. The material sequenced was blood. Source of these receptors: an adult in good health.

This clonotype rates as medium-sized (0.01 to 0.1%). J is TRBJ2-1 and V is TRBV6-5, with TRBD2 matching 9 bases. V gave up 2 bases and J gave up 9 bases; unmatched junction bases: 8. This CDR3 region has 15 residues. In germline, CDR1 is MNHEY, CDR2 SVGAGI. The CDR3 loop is CASSYRGSGGSEQFF. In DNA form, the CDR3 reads TGTGCCAGCAGTTACCGGGGTAGCGGGGGAAGTGAGCAGTTCTTC.

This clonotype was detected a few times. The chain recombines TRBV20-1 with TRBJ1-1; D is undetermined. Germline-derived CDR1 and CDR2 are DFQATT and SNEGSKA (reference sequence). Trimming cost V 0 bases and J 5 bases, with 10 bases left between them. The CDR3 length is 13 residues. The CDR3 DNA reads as TGCAGTGCTAGAGATGGATGGAAAACTGAAGCTTTCTTT. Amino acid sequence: CSARDGWKTEAFF.

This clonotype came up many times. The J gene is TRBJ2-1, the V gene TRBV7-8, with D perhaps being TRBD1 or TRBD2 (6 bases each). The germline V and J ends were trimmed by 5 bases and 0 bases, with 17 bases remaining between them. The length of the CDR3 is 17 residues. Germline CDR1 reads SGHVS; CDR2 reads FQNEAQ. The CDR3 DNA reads TGTGCCAGCAGCCTCAGCGGAGGGGGGAGCTCCTACAATGAGCAGTTCTTC. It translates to CASSLSGGGSSYNEQFF. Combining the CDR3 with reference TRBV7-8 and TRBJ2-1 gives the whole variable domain GAGVSQSPRYKVAKRGQDVALRCDPISGHVSLFWYQQALGQGPEFLTYFQNEAQLDKSGLPSDRFFAERPEGSVSTLKIQRTQQEDSAVYLCASSLSGGGSSYNEQFFGPGTRLTVL.

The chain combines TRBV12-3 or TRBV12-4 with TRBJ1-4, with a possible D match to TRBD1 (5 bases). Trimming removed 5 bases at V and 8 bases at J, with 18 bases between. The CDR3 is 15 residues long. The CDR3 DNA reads TGTGCCAGCAGTCCCTGGGAGGGGCGAGGAGAAAAACTGTTTTTT. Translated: CASSPWEGRGEKLFF.

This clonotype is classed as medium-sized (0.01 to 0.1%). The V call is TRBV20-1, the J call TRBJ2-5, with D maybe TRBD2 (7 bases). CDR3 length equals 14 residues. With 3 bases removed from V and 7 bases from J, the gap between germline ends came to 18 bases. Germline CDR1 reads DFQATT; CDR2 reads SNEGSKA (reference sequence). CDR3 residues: CSASVRGPGRTQYF. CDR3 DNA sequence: TGCAGTGCTAGCGTGCGGGGGCCGGGACGGACCCAGTACTTC.